A single sample is the source of the 23 T cell receptor beta chains below, sequenced in a study of neoadjuvant anti-PD-1 for oral cavity cancer. TCRdb's copy holds only in-frame clones and misses some; the assay was immunoSEQ multiplex PCR. The sample has some 10,000 clones, about 65% seen once. Time point noted: after neoadjuvant nivolumab, at surgical resection. Source: PBMCs, taken after nivolumab (anti-PD-1) treatment. These TCRs come from a person between 35 and 79 years old with oral cavity squamous cell carcinoma.

The chain links TRBV5-4 to TRBJ1-1; D gene ambiguous. The CDR3 is 13 residues long. The V gene's germline CDR1 is SGHNT and CDR2 YYREEE (reference sequence). V was cut by 2 bases and J by 3 bases, with 8 bases left in between. CDR3 sequence reads: CASSFSQHTEAFF. DNA of the CDR3: TGTGCCAGCAGCTTCAGCCAGCACACTGAAGCTTTCTTT.

The V call is TRBV7-2, the J call TRBJ2-5; D call uncertain. The CDR3 covers 13 residues. With 1 base removed from V and 4 bases from J, the gap between germline ends came to 7 bases. CDR1 and CDR2 (germline): SGHTA, FQGNSA. The CDR3 loop is CASSLDTGETQYF. For the CDR3, the DNA is TGTGCCAGCAGCTTAGACACCGGAGAGACCCAGTACTTC.

The chain is built from TRBV11-2 and TRBJ2-5, with TRBD1 matching over 8 bases. CDR1 and CDR2 from the germline V gene are SGHAT and FQNNGV. V lost 3 bases and J lost 1; bases outside the gene matches: 4. The CDR3 loop spans 15 amino acids. The CDR3 nucleotides are TGTGCCAGCAGCTTGGGACAGGCATTCCAAGAGACCCAGTACTTC. This translates into CASSLGQAFQETQYF.

The rearrangement joins TRBV28 to TRBJ2-1; D remains ambiguous. CDR3 length: 15 amino acids. Between the trimmed V and J ends, which lost 2 bases and 0 bases, there was a span of 8 bases. Germline V gene data show CDR1 as MDHEN and CDR2 as SYDVKM. The DNA of the CDR3 is TGTGCCAGCAGTTTAGACCTGGGCTCCTACAATGAGCAGTTCTTC. It is translated as CASSLDLGSYNEQFF.

The V and J genes are TRBV6-1 and TRBJ2-1; 9 nucleotides align to TRBD2. CDR1 and CDR2 (germline): MNHNS, SASEGT. The CDR3 has 14 residues. Trimming removed 10 bases from V and 9 bases from J; junction bases left unmatched: 13. The CDR3 DNA reads as TGTGCCATTAGGGTGGCGGGGGGGCGTGTTGAGCAGTTCTTC. This translates into CAIRVAGGRVEQFF.

The J gene is TRBJ1-4, the V gene TRBV29-1; D remains ambiguous. The germline gives CDR1 SQVTM, CDR2 ANQGSEA. The CDR3 sequence is 15 residues long. Trimming cost V 5 bases and J 3 bases, with 16 bases left between them. This CDR3 reads CSVQQARTPNEKLFF. The CDR3 DNA sequence: TGCAGCGTTCAGCAAGCTAGGACCCCTAATGAAAAACTGTTTTTT.

In this sample, this clone turned up a few times. The chain has TRBV7-8 and TRBJ2-3; D ambiguous. The CDR3 covers 13 residues. CDR1 is SGHVS and CDR2 is FQNEAQ in the germline V gene. Trimming cost V 0 bases and J 5 bases, with 6 bases left between them. CDR3 coding DNA: TGTGCCAGCAGCTTAGCACTCCGAGATACGCAGTATTTT. It is translated as CASSLALRDTQYF.

The J gene is TRBJ1-3, the V gene TRBV10-2; 8 nucleotides match TRBD1. Trimming removed 4 bases from V and 0 bases from J; junction bases left unmatched: 5. This CDR3 has 16 amino acids. Germline V gene sequence: CDR1 WSHSY, CDR2 SAAADI. This CDR3 is CASSGQGTGSGNTIYF. The CDR3 DNA is TGCGCCAGCAGTGGACAGGGGACAGGCTCTGGAAACACCATATATTTT.

This clone was seen only a few times. The chain links TRBV11-2 to TRBJ2-7; TRBD2 matches at 8 bases. The CDR3 loop spans 19 amino acids. J gave up 4 bases and V 0 bases, and 17 bases lay outside the gene matches. Per germline, CDR1 SGHAT and CDR2 FQNNGV. The CDR3 sequence: CASSLDLRYTPGGPYEQYF. CDR3 bases: TGTGCCAGCAGCTTAGATCTCCGATATACCCCGGGAGGGCCGTACGAGCAGTACTTC.

The sample holds a few counts of this clone. In DNA form, the CDR3 reads TGTGCCAGCAGCGGCTCACAGCCCGGTGGTTCACCCCTCCACTTT. Residues: CASSGSQPGGSPLHF. The chain has TRBV11-2 and TRBJ1-6; D is ambiguous. In germline, CDR1 is SGHAT, CDR2 FQNNGV. The V gene lost 5 bases and the J gene lost 9 bases, with 17 bases spanning the gap. The CDR3 runs 15 residues.

This chain uses TRBV9 with TRBJ1-6; 7 bases align to TRBD1. The CDR3 has 12 amino acids. V was clipped by 0 bases and J by 14 bases; unmatched bases: 2. Germline loops: CDR1 SGDLS, CDR2 YYNGEE. The CDR3 bases are TGTGCCAGCAGCGTAGTCGGACAGGCCCTCCACTTT. This gives the protein CASSVVGQALHF.

This clone has just a few counts. The V gene is TRBV9, the J gene TRBJ2-6; D unresolved. Germline loops: CDR1 SGDLS, CDR2 YYNGEE. Deletions cut 7 bases from V and 5 bases from J, with 13 bases between. The CDR3 has 14 residues. In DNA, the CDR3 is TGTGCCAGCCAATTGGAGTACCGGGCCAACGTCCTGACTTTC. Translated: CASQLEYRANVLTF.

V and J are TRBV2 and TRBJ2-7, with TRBD1 as a possible D gene (8 bases). V dropped 8 bases and J dropped 6 bases, with 23 bases sitting between them. CDR1 and CDR2 from the germline V gene are SNHLY and FYNNEI. This CDR3 region has 15 residues. CDR3 in amino acids: CASLPGAGQATEQYF. As DNA, the CDR3 is TGTGCCAGCCTCCCGGGAGCGGGACAGGCCACCGAGCAGTACTTC.

The genes are TRBV7-9 and TRBJ1-2, with D maybe TRBD1 (5 bases). The CDR3 is 11 amino acids. The V end was cut by 1 base, the J end by 10 bases, with 7 bases between. Looked up from germline, CDR1 is SEHNR and CDR2 is FQNEAQ (reference sequence). For the CDR3, the DNA is TGTGCCAGCAGCTTAGGGGGCGTCTACACCTTC. Translation: CASSLGGVYTF.

This clone was seen a few times. The rearrangement joins TRBV9 to TRBJ2-2; D is unclear. V shed 4 bases and J shed 5 bases, with 12 bases lying between them. The CDR3 spans 14 residues. Germline V CDR1 and CDR2: SGDLS, YYNGEE. In nucleotides, the CDR3 is TGTGCCAGCAGCAGCCTGAGAGGAACCGGGGAGCTGTTTTTT. Translation gives CASSSLRGTGELFF.

This clone was seen a handful of times. This sequence joins TRBV27 and TRBJ1-5; weak D call: TRBD1 (6 bases). The CDR3 consists of 16 residues. V was shortened by 5 bases and J by 1 base, with 15 bases between the two germline ends. In germline, CDR1 is MNHEY, CDR2 SMNVEV (reference sequence). This CDR3 reads CASSTRQGRSNQPQHF. As DNA, the CDR3 is TGTGCCAGCAGTACCCGGCAGGGGCGAAGCAATCAGCCCCAGCATTTT.

The table lists this clone with a few counts. The V and J genes are TRBV29-1 and TRBJ1-5, with D maybe TRBD1 (5 bases). This CDR3 spans 12 amino acids. V was pared by 4 bases and J by 5 bases, with 9 bases between. Germline loops: CDR1 SQVTM, CDR2 ANQGSEA. The CDR3: CSVGEGYQPQHF. The CDR3 DNA reads as TGCAGCGTTGGGGAGGGGTATCAGCCCCAGCATTTT.

This chain joins TRBV11-1 and TRBJ2-5, with 7 bases fitting TRBD1. There are 16 residues in the CDR3. J gave up 0 bases and V 5 bases, and 9 bases lay outside the gene matches. Germline V CDR1 and CDR2: SGHAT, FQDESV (reference sequence). The CDR3 spells CASSPLTGQNQETQYF. The CDR3 DNA follows: TGTGCCAGCAGCCCACTGACAGGGCAAAACCAAGAGACCCAGTACTTC.

The J gene is TRBJ2-5, the V gene TRBV28, with D hard to call. V was trimmed by 3 bases and J by 5 bases, leaving 7 bases between them. This CDR3 spans 12 amino acids. Germline CDR1 and CDR2: MDHEN and SYDVKM. Here the CDR3 DNA reads TGTGCCAGCAGTTTTATAAGGGAGACCCAGTACTTC. This encodes CASSFIRETQYF.

The genes are TRBV20-1 and TRBJ2-5; TRBD1 is a possible D gene (5 bases). The CDR3 extends over 11 amino acids. Looked up from germline, CDR1 is DFQATT and CDR2 is SNEGSKA (reference sequence). Trimming stripped 7 bases from V and 0 bases from J, with 6 bases between. CDR3 protein: CSGQHQETQYF. The CDR3, as DNA: TGCAGTGGACAGCACCAAGAGACCCAGTACTTC.

The chain has TRBV7-3 and TRBJ2-2; TRBD1 is a possible D gene (5 bases). Trimming stripped 8 bases from V and 8 bases from J, with 12 bases between. This CDR3 spans 12 amino acids. Germline CDR1 is SGHTA and CDR2 is FQGTGA. CDR3 sequence reads: CASGRGMGELFF. The CDR3 bases are TGTGCCAGCGGAAGGGGTATGGGGGAGCTGTTTTTT.

The chain links TRBV25-1 to TRBJ1-3; D perhaps matches TRBD1 (6 bases). Germline V gene lookup returns CDR1 MGHDK and CDR2 SYGVNS. Trimming left V 6 bases short and J 2 bases short, with 14 bases between. This CDR3 comprises 15 residues. The CDR3 loop reads CASSRGRGAGNTIYF. The CDR3 nucleotides read TGTGCCAGCAGCCGAGGTAGGGGGGCTGGAAACACCATATATTTT.

The CDR3 nucleotides are TGTGCCAGCAGCTTATCTAGCGGCTACGAGCAGTACTTC. The encoded protein is CASSLSSGYEQYF. V is TRBV7-2 and J is TRBJ2-7, with TRBD2 matching 7 bases. Trimming took 2 bases from V and 3 from J; bases not matched to a gene: 1. CDR3 length: 13 residues. CDR1 and CDR2 from the germline V gene are SGHTA and FQGNSA.